Below, 25 T cell receptor beta chains from the same sample are listed, as sequenced in a study of beta chain features in type 1 diabetes (dated by TCRdb to 2016 to 2018). Library preparation was by the immunoSEQ multiplex PCR assay. The entire isolated RNA was reverse transcribed using the High Capacity cDNA Reverse Transcription Kit, and thus expressed TCRB transcripts were sequenced. TCRdb carries this immuneACCESS record with in-frame sequences only. Its versions omit some clonotypes, under half of them owing to an unresolved V gene in the studies checked, with the rest unexplained. The sample table records 250,000 to 350,000 clones; around 13% of these occur just once. The top ten constitute more than 6.5% of the sample. Sequenced sample: central memory CD4+ T cells from blood. The source of these receptors is a young man in good health.

This rearrangement joins TRBV30 to TRBJ2-1; tentative D call: TRBD2 (7 bases). CDR1 and CDR2 from the germline V gene are GTSNPN and SVGIG (reference sequence). This CDR3 has 9 residues. V lost 8 bases and J lost 10, with 9 bases in between. CDR3 sequence (DNA): TGTGCCGCGGGGGCAGAGCAGTTCTTC. Translated: CAAGAEQFF.

V is TRBV11-2 and J is TRBJ2-5; possible D gene TRBD1, 6 bases. Germline V gene data show CDR1 as SGHAT and CDR2 as FQNNGV. CDR3 length: 13 amino acids. Written as DNA, the CDR3 is TGTGCGGGGAGACAACAGGGTCGAGAGACCCAGTACTTC. It translates to CAGRQQGRETQYF. Using reference TRBV11-2 and TRBJ2-5 for the parts outside the CDR3, the full variable domain is EAGVAQSPRYKIIEKRQSVAFWCNPISGHATLYWYQQILGQGPKLLIQFQNNGVVDDSQLPKDRFSAERLKGVDSTLKIQPAKLEDSAVYLCAGRQQGRETQYFGPGTRLLVL.

Only a few counts were recorded for this clone. V usage is TRBV5-1 and J usage is TRBJ2-1; D gene ambiguous. Germline V gives CDR1 SGHRS, CDR2 YFSETQ. Trimming removed 1 base at V and 14 bases at J, with 16 bases between. This CDR3 has 13 amino acids. CDR3 amino acids: CASSLSGETREFF. CDR3 bases: TGCGCCAGCAGCTTGTCTGGCGAAACCCGGGAGTTCTTC.

The chain carries TRBV7-9 and TRBJ2-7; 8 nucleotides agree with TRBD2. This CDR3 spans 14 amino acids. CDR1 and CDR2 (germline): SEHNR, FQNEAQ (reference sequence). V was clipped by 2 bases and J by 7 bases; unmatched bases: 7. This CDR3 is CASSLPSGLGEQYV. DNA of the CDR3: TGTGCCAGCAGCTTACCCTCGGGACTAGGTGAGCAGTACGTC.

This rearrangement joins TRBV27 to TRBJ2-1, with TRBD2 matching 7 bases. The CDR3 sequence is 14 residues long. With V trimmed by 5 bases and J by 2 bases, 3 bases remained unmatched. Germline assignment: CDR1 MNHEY and CDR2 SMNVEV (reference sequence). DNA of the CDR3: TGTGCCAGCAGTCCGGGACTACCCTACAATGAGCAGTTCTTC. It is translated as CASSPGLPYNEQFF.

This clone showed up just a few times. The chain joins TRBV4-3 to TRBJ2-3, with D unclear. V lost 0 bases and J lost 0, with 10 bases in between. The CDR3 spans 16 residues. Looked up from germline, CDR1 is LGHNA and CDR2 is YSLEER. The DNA for the CDR3 is TGCGCCAGCAGCCAAGAAGGCCTATCAAGCACAGATACGCAGTATTTT. Protein: CASSQEGLSSTDTQYF.

This clone was found a few times. Other DNA sequences of this sample code for an identical CDR3. The V gene is TRBV9, the J gene TRBJ2-2; D remains ambiguous. Germline lookup yields CDR1 SGDLS and CDR2 YYNGEE. Trimming stripped 0 bases from V and 1 base from J, with 7 bases between. The CDR3 spans 15 residues. For the CDR3, the DNA is TGTGCCAGCAGCGTAGAGGCAGGGAACACCGGGGAGCTGTTTTTT. Translated, it gives CASSVEAGNTGELFF.

A remark on this clone: Other DNA sequences in the sample encode the same CDR3. The chain recombines TRBV28 with TRBJ1-5; D not certain. The germline V gene encodes CDR1 MDHEN and CDR2 SYDVKM. This CDR3 has 12 residues. V gave up 4 bases and J gave up 2 bases, with 3 bases separating them. The CDR3 nucleotides are TGTGCCAGCAGTTGGGGCAATCAGCCCCAGCATTTT. Its translation: CASSWGNQPQHF.

This clone was counted a few times. The V and J genes are TRBV18 and TRBJ1-5, with 7 bases that match TRBD1. The V segment lost 1 base and the J segment 2 bases; nucleotides outside the gene matches: 8. Germline CDR1 KGHSH, CDR2 LQKENI. This CDR3 comprises 17 residues. The CDR3 loop reads CASSPQGDSSGNQPQHF. CDR3 nucleotide sequence: TGTGCCAGCTCACCACAGGGGGACAGTTCTGGCAATCAGCCCCAGCATTTT.

The gene calls are TRBV29-1 and TRBJ2-5, with 8 bases lining up with TRBD1. Germline V gene lookup returns CDR1 SQVTM and CDR2 ANQGSEA. The V segment lost 3 bases and the J segment 11 bases; nucleotides outside the gene matches: 8. The CDR3 is made up of 12 amino acids. CDR3 region: CSVDRGPGEQYF. The CDR3 DNA sequence: TGCAGCGTTGACAGGGGGCCGGGAGAGCAGTACTTC. The full variable domain, with the rest looked up from reference TRBV29-1 and TRBJ2-5, is SAVISQKPSRDICQRGTSLTIQCQVDSQVTMMFWYRQQPGQSLTLIATANQGSEATYESGFVIDKFPISRPNLTFSTLTVSNMSPEDSSIYLCSVDRGPGEQYFGPGTRLLVL.

This chain connects TRBV5-1 to TRBJ2-6; D gene unclear. Germline V gene sequence: CDR1 SGHRS, CDR2 YFSETQ. This CDR3 has 15 residues. With 7 bases removed from V and 0 bases from J, the gap between germline ends came to 11 bases. The CDR3: CASRLTFSGANVLTF. The DNA for the CDR3 is TGCGCCAGCCGTCTAACCTTCTCTGGGGCCAACGTCCTGACTTTC.

V and J are TRBV5-1 and TRBJ1-1; possibly TRBD1 for D (6 bases). The CDR3 is 17 amino acids. The germline V gene has CDR1 SGHRS and CDR2 YFSETQ. Trimming took 2 bases from V and 0 from J, leaving 17 bases between them. In DNA, the CDR3 is TGCGCCAGCAGCTTATTAGGGGGTGCCCAATTGAACACTGAAGCTTTCTTT. Translated, it gives CASSLLGGAQLNTEAFF.

A few counts support this clone. CDR3 in amino acids: CASSPPAVDSSGYTF. The CDR3 nucleotides read TGTGCCAGCTCACCACCGGCGGTGGATAGTAGTGGCTACACCTTC. The chain joins TRBV18 to TRBJ1-2; D is ambiguous. The ends were cut back, 0 bases at V and 7 bases at J, with 15 bases in the middle. The germline V gene encodes CDR1 KGHSH and CDR2 LQKENI. CDR3 length: 15 residues. The full variable domain, its missing parts supplied by reference TRBV18 and TRBJ1-2, is NAGVMQNPRHLVRRRGQEARLRCSPMKGHSHVYWYRQLPEEGLKFMVYLQKENIIDESGMPKERFSAEFPKEGPSILRIQQVVRGDSAAYFCASSPPAVDSSGYTFGSGTRLTVV.

CDR3 amino acids: CASKDLTYTDTQYF. The CDR3 bases are TGCGCCAGCAAGGACTTGACCTACACAGATACGCAGTATTTT. The J gene is TRBJ2-3, the V gene TRBV5-1; tentatively, D is TRBD2 (5 bases). The CDR3 length is 14 residues. The ends were cut back, 6 bases at V and 2 bases at J, with 13 bases in the middle. Germline V lookup: CDR1 SGHRS, CDR2 YFSETQ.

The J gene is TRBJ2-2, the V gene TRBV14; the match to TRBD2 covers 7 bases. V lost 4 bases, J lost 8 bases, and 7 bases stayed unmatched. Germline values: CDR1 SGHDN, CDR2 FVKESK. CDR3 length: 14 residues. The CDR3 protein is CASSRTSARGELFF. The CDR3 nucleotides are TGTGCCAGCAGCCGCACTAGCGCGAGAGGGGAGCTGTTTTTT.

This chain uses TRBV10-3 with TRBJ2-3, with 8 bases aligning to TRBD2. The trim removed 7 bases at V and 7 bases at J, leaving 10 bases unmatched. Germline V gene data show CDR1 as ENHRY and CDR2 as SYGVKD. The CDR3 extends over 14 amino acids. The CDR3 DNA is TGTGCCATCAAGCCGGGACTAGATTCTAATACGCAGTATTTT. Translation: CAIKPGLDSNTQYF.

This chain links TRBV2 with TRBJ1-2, with no clear D. The germline gives CDR1 SNHLY, CDR2 FYNNEI. Trimming stripped 6 bases from V and 0 bases from J, with 2 bases between. There are 11 residues in the CDR3. The CDR3 bases are TGTGCCAGCAGACCTAACTATGGCTACACCTTC. Amino acids: CASRPNYGYTF.

This CDR3 is CASSLGSTGSSPLHF. CDR3 bases: TGTGCCAGCAGCTTAGGCTCCACAGGAAGTTCACCCCTCCACTTT. V usage is TRBV7-9 and J usage is TRBJ1-6, with TRBD1 as a possible D gene (5 bases). The CDR3 consists of 15 residues. Germline CDR1 and CDR2: SEHNR and FQNEAQ (reference sequence). V dropped 1 base and J dropped 9 bases, with 13 bases sitting between them.

This clone turned up a few times. V and J are TRBV29-1 and TRBJ2-5; D is unclear. The V gene's germline CDR1 is SQVTM and CDR2 ANQGSEA. The CDR3 has 13 residues. V was trimmed by 4 bases and J by 3 bases, leaving 12 bases between them. Here the CDR3 DNA reads TGCAGCGTTGGAAGTCAAAGGGAAGAGACCCAGTACTTC. Translation gives CSVGSQREETQYF.

The CDR3 coding sequence is TGTGCCAGCAGCTCCGGGACAGGGGGCGCAGATACGCAGTATTTT. Translating it yields CASSSGTGGADTQYF. The V and J genes are TRBV11-2 and TRBJ2-3; 12 positions match TRBD1. Unmatched junction bases numbered 3, after V lost 4 bases and J lost 4 bases. From germline, CDR1 is SGHAT and CDR2 FQNNGV. The CDR3 totals 15 residues.

This clone was seen once. The chain uses TRBV4-3 and TRBJ1-2; D call uncertain. Germline assignment: CDR1 LGHNA and CDR2 YSLEER. The CDR3 runs to 15 residues. V was cut by 0 bases and J by 4 bases, with 12 bases left in between. The CDR3 DNA follows: TGCGCCAGCAGCCAAGATGAATTGGTCCTCTATGGCTACACCTTC. It translates to CASSQDELVLYGYTF.

The chain links TRBV7-9 to TRBJ1-2; no definite D call. Germline CDR1 reads SEHNR; CDR2 reads FQNEAQ (reference sequence). V dropped 5 bases and J dropped 7 bases, with 11 bases sitting between them. This CDR3 has 12 amino acids. This CDR3 is CASSQDQSGYTF. The CDR3, as DNA: TGTGCCAGCAGCCAAGATCAGAGTGGCTACACCTTC.

This clone was seen only a few times. J is TRBJ1-2 and V is TRBV6-5; no clear D gene. CDR1 is MNHEY, CDR2 SVGAGI, per germline. The CDR3 is 15 residues long. V gave up 6 bases and J gave up 1 base, with 15 bases separating them. CDR3 protein: CASSRTAGINYGYTF. CDR3 sequence (DNA): TGTGCCAGCAGCCGAACCGCCGGGATTAACTATGGCTACACCTTC.

This clone has a handful of counts. This rearrangement joins TRBV6-6 to TRBJ1-2; TRBD1 is a possible D gene (6 bases). This CDR3 is 16 amino acids long. The V gene lost 6 bases and the J gene lost 0 bases, with 17 bases spanning the gap. Germline values: CDR1 MNHNY, CDR2 SVGAGI (reference sequence). The CDR3 sequence: CASSYPGTPSNYGYTF. CDR3 DNA sequence: TGTGCCAGCAGCTATCCCGGGACACCCTCTAACTATGGCTACACCTTC.

This sequence joins TRBV19 and TRBJ2-5; 9 nucleotides line up with TRBD1. From germline, CDR1 is LNHDA and CDR2 SQIVND (reference sequence). Trimming removed 5 bases from V and 3 bases from J; junction bases left unmatched: 4. This CDR3 has 14 amino acids. The CDR3 loop is CASSGQGPEETQYF. The CDR3 nucleotides are TGTGCCAGTAGTGGACAGGGGCCAGAAGAGACCCAGTACTTC.